This TCR beta chain comes out of a study of shared clonotypes between healthy human individuals. At the level of the study: Serving as donors were two women and a few men, whose ages spanned 18 to 49.

Donors were healthy HIV-negative adults without recently reported acute infections or vaccinations. TCRdb keeps only in-frame clones here, not all; method: immunoSEQ multiplex PCR. The sample carries 90,000 to 130,000 clones, 68% recorded once. What was sequenced was memory CD8+ T cells sorted from blood. The sample's subset: CD45RO+ cells pooled with CCR7-negative TemRA cells. The clonotype was recovered from a woman aged 30 to 39 in good health.

CDR3 sequence: CASSPVSSYEQYF. In DNA, the CDR3 is TGTGCCAGCTCACCAGTGAGCTCCTACGAGCAGTACTTC. This sequence joins TRBV18 and TRBJ2-7; D is ambiguous. Germline-derived CDR1 and CDR2 are KGHSH and LQKENI. The length of the CDR3 is 13 residues. V was clipped by 2 bases and J by 0 bases, with 5 bases between them.